This T cell receptor (beta chain) comes out of a study of T cell responses to AZD1222 COVID-19 vaccine. The overall study: Timing groups of about 4 and about 12 weeks for second doses were pooled.

The CDR3 spans 18 residues. In germline, CDR1 is MDHEN, CDR2 SYDVKM. After removal of 9 bases from V and 0 bases from J, the junction contained 16 bases not matched to a gene. Sequencing used immunoSEQ multiplex PCR; TCRdb keeps in-frame clones, though not all of them. The sample holds about 92,000 clones; about 89% are singletons and the top ten take around 6.8%. The sample holds one count of this clone. As yet, its antigen is unknown. The study's findings and limits: Variant regions that are unmutated are reportedly the target of nearly half of spike-specific TCRs. With dominance at 160-218 and 743-854, vaccine-associated CD4 TCRs spanned spike.

The source is an adult in good health. Sequenced material: peripheral blood, taken on day 0 of AZD1222 vaccination. J is TRBJ1-3 and V is TRBV28, with 8 positions matching TRBD1. The CDR3 sequence is CASETGALSPSSGNTIYF. The CDR3 DNA reads as TGTGCCAGTGAGACAGGGGCTTTATCCCCCAGCTCTGGAAACACCATATATTTT.